This T cell receptor (beta chain) appears in the sequencing data of a study of T cells in localized non-small cell lung cancer. This table comes from immunoSEQ multiplex PCR, and its TCRdb copy is limited to in-frame clones, with some not included. Among tens of thousands of clones, approximately 80% were seen once, and the ten largest hold approximately 9.7%. Study results and caveats: As only one tumor region underwent sequencing, heterogeneity remains possible. Higher adjacent-lung clonality was associated with shorter survival.

Concerning this clone itself: Its specificity is unknown.

Germline trimming cut 3 bases from V and 3 bases from J; bases unmatched to any gene: 5. CDR3 size: 15 residues. Germline V gene lookup returns CDR1 MDHEN and CDR2 SYDVKM. The TCR comes from a female donor of 60 years or more with stage I lung adenocarcinoma. The sample was peripheral blood, taken before any cancer treatment. The chain couples TRBV28 to TRBJ1-5; 7 bases match TRBD1. This chain's CDR3 is CASSFLDRFNQPQHF. The CDR3 DNA reads TGTGCCAGCAGTTTTCTGGACAGGTTCAATCAGCCCCAGCATTTT.